The sample holds a few counts of the clone carrying this TCR beta chain. Its antigen is unidentified. The CDR3 spans 17 residues. V was clipped by 4 bases and J by 0 bases, with 13 bases between them. Germline V lookup: CDR1 SGHVS, CDR2 FQNEAQ. This sample was taken from a study of beta chain features in type 1 diabetes. Study-wide points: Whatever favoring of shorter templates PCR might show would apply equally to patients and controls. The study found moderately but significantly shorter TCRB CDR3s in all four CD4+ subsets of Type 1 diabetes patients.

CD45RO/CCR7/CD25/CD127/CD95/CD27 staining was used to isolate CD4+ naive, central memory, regulatory and stem cell-like memory cells by sorting. Of the isolated RNA, all was reverse transcribed, and so the sequenced material was expressed TCRB transcripts. Sequencing was performed with immunoSEQ multiplex PCR; in TCRdb, only in-frame clones are kept and a portion is missing. The sample carries 300,000 to 450,000 clones, roughly an eighth recorded once. Sequencing was performed on naive CD4+ T cells from blood. This receptor was identified in a woman in her late teens or twenties with type 1 diabetes. This chain connects TRBV7-8 to TRBJ2-6, with no clear D. In DNA, the CDR3 is TGTGCCAGCAGCTCCCTCTTCAGTCCCTCTGGGGCCAACGTCCTGACTTTC. Translated: CASSSLFSPSGANVLTF.